The 14 T cell receptor beta chains presented below share a single source sample, sequenced in a study of T-cell memory formation after mild COVID-19. TCRdb reprocessed the 5' RACE reads with MiXCR, giving one entry per CDR3 protein. Altogether about half a million distinct CDR3 sequences are present, 18% being singletons, with the ten largest covering about 12%. Input material: PBMCs or a T cell subset sorted from them (not recorded which). The receptors shown here come from an adult woman who had mild COVID-19 (a few samples of this study predate the infection). Cell type and time point are not known.

The sample holds a few counts of this clonotype. CDR3 DNA sequence: TGTGCCAGCAGCTTGTTGAGGGGGCTCGACTCCTACGAGCAGTACTTC. Amino acid sequence: CASSLLRGLDSYEQYF. The rearrangement uses TRBV5-6 and TRBJ2-7; 7 bases align to TRBD1. The CDR3 length is 16 residues. Germline V gene sequence: CDR1 SGHDT, CDR2 YYEEEE. V shed 1 base and J 0 bases; nucleotides not matched to a gene: 7.

The V and J genes are TRBV7-8 and TRBJ1-2; 7 bases map to TRBD1. The CDR3 covers 15 residues. V lost 2 bases, J lost 4 bases, and 7 bases stayed unmatched. Germline CDR1 is SGHVS and CDR2 is FQNEAQ. CDR3 region: CASSLWGDSGYGYTF. CDR3 DNA: TGTGCCAGCAGCTTATGGGGGGACAGTGGCTATGGCTACACCTTC.

This clonotype showed up just a few times. The chain has TRBV6-5 and TRBJ1-4; TRBD1 might be the D (6 bases). V gave up 6 bases and J gave up 8 bases, with 16 bases separating them. This CDR3 is 14 amino acids long. Germline V gene sequence: CDR1 MNHEY, CDR2 SVGAGI. CDR3 sequence: CASRLPGQGEKLFF. The CDR3 DNA reads as TGTGCCAGCAGGCTTCCGGGACAAGGGGAAAAACTGTTTTTT.

This clonotype was recorded at least ten times. The rearrangement joins TRBV7-9 to TRBJ2-7; 8 bases are shared with TRBD1. Germline V gene lookup returns CDR1 SEHNR and CDR2 FQNEAQ (reference sequence). The ends lost 3 bases at V and 2 bases at J; junction bases unmatched: 9. The CDR3 contains 16 residues. CDR3 sequence reads: CASSLGSGQGPYEQYF. In DNA, the CDR3 is TGTGCCAGCAGCTTGGGCTCCGGACAGGGCCCCTACGAGCAGTACTTC. Supplemented by reference TRBV7-9 and TRBJ2-7, the full variable domain reads DTGVSQNPRHKITKRGQNVTFRCDPISEHNRLYWYRQTLGQGPEFLTYFQNEAQLEKSRLLSDRFSAERPKGSFSTLEIQRTEQGDSAMYLCASSLGSGQGPYEQYFGPGTRLTVT.

This clonotype showed up just a few times. The chain links TRBV27 to TRBJ2-7, with D possibly matching TRBD1 (6 bases). There are 13 residues in the CDR3. V dropped 3 bases and J dropped 3 bases, with 9 bases sitting between them. Germline V gene sequence: CDR1 MNHEY, CDR2 SMNVEV (reference sequence). The CDR3 sequence is CASSFQGGYEQYF. For the CDR3, the DNA is TGTGCCAGCAGTTTTCAAGGGGGCTACGAGCAGTACTTC.

This clonotype has only a few counts. The chain links TRBV20-1 to TRBJ1-6, with 9 bases lining up with TRBD1. This CDR3 contains 12 residues. The germline gives CDR1 DFQATT, CDR2 SNEGSKA (reference sequence). DNA of the CDR3: TGCAGCGGTGGGACAGGGAATTCACCCCTCCACTTT. It yields the protein CSGGTGNSPLHF.

V is TRBV12-3 or TRBV12-4 and J is TRBJ2-3; 8 positions agree with TRBD2. The CDR3 length is 15 residues. V shed 5 bases, J shed 4 bases, and the junction held 8 bases outside the gene matches. The CDR3, as DNA: TGTGCCAGCAGTATACGGGGGGGCCGGTCAGATACGCAGTATTTT. This gives the protein CASSIRGGRSDTQYF.

This clonotype was picked up a small number of times. The rearrangement joins TRBV5-6 to TRBJ1-2; D ambiguous. The length of the CDR3 is 13 residues. Germline CDR1 and CDR2: SGHDT and YYEEEE. Trimming pared 0 bases from V and 3 bases from J, leaving 6 bases between. The CDR3 sequence is CASSLGSHYGYTF. The CDR3, as DNA: TGTGCCAGCAGCTTGGGCAGCCACTATGGCTACACCTTC.

The V call is TRBV4-2, the J call TRBJ2-2; TRBD2 is a possible D gene (6 bases). Germline lookup yields CDR1 LGHNA and CDR2 YNFKEQ. The CDR3 totals 19 residues. Trimming took 0 bases from V and 6 from J, leaving 23 bases between them. DNA for the CDR3: TGTGCCAGCAGCCAAGATTTCATAGCTAGCGTAAGGTCCGCCGGGGAGCTGTTTTTT. This translates into CASSQDFIASVRSAGELFF.

This clonotype was seen more than once but under ten times. The CDR3 DNA is TGTGCCAGCAGCGTAGGTTCTAGCGGGAGCTACGAGCAGTACTTC. The encoded protein is CASSVGSSGSYEQYF. The chain recombines TRBV9 with TRBJ2-7, with 10 bases fitting TRBD2. The CDR3 loop spans 15 amino acids. Germline CDR1 reads SGDLS; CDR2 reads YYNGEE. The J segment lost 3 bases and the V segment lost 0 bases, leaving 3 bases of the junction unmatched.

This clonotype was found a few times. V is TRBV11-3 and J is TRBJ2-3; a weak D match, TRBD1 (5 bases). The V gene lost 3 bases and the J gene lost 8 bases, with 12 bases spanning the gap. Germline V gives CDR1 SGHNT, CDR2 YENEEA. This CDR3 is built from 13 residues. The CDR3 DNA reads TGTGCCAGCAGCTTCGACCAGCAGGGTACGCAGTATTTT. This encodes CASSFDQQGTQYF. The variable domain in full, completed from reference TRBV11-3 and TRBJ2-3, reads EAGVVQSPRYKIIEKKQPVAFWCNPISGHNTLYWYLQNLGQGPELLIRYENEEAVDDSQLPKDRFSAERLKGVDSTLKIQPAELGDSAVYLCASSFDQQGTQYFGPGTRLTVL.

This clonotype occurred a few times. One junction end does not reproduce the germline sequence, and a read error may be involved. J is TRBJ2-5 and V is TRBV7-7, with 9 bases lining up with TRBD2. Germline V lookup: CDR1 SSHAT, CDR2 FNYEAQ (reference sequence). CDR3 size: 15 residues. The CDR3 loop is CASSLGGRAKETQYF. The CDR3 DNA is TGTGCTAGCAGCTTGGGCGGGAGGGCCAAAGAGACCCAGTACTTC. Full variable domain (outside the CDR3, taken from reference TRBV7-7 and TRBJ2-5): GAGVSQSPRYKVTKRGQDVTLRCDPISSHATLYWYQQALGQGPEFLTYFNYEAQPDKSGLPSDRFSAERPEGSISTLTIQRTEQRDSAMYRCASSLGGRAKETQYFGPGTRLLVL.

The chain couples TRBV6-5 to TRBJ1-2; a possible D gene is TRBD1 (6 bases). Germline loops: CDR1 MNHEY, CDR2 SVGAGI. There are 15 residues in the CDR3. V lost 2 bases and J lost 3, with 13 bases in between. In DNA, the CDR3 is TGTGCCAGCAGTTACAGCGGGGGCCTTCACTATGGCTACACCTTC. This sequence encodes CASSYSGGLHYGYTF.

The rearrangement joins TRBV3-1 to TRBJ1-1; D call uncertain. This CDR3 has 11 amino acids. V was pared by 9 bases and J by 1 base, with 6 bases between. The germline V gene has CDR1 LGHDT and CDR2 YNNKEL (reference sequence). CDR3 in amino acids: CARGENTEAFF. In nucleotides, the CDR3 is TGTGCCAGGGGAGAGAACACTGAAGCTTTCTTT.